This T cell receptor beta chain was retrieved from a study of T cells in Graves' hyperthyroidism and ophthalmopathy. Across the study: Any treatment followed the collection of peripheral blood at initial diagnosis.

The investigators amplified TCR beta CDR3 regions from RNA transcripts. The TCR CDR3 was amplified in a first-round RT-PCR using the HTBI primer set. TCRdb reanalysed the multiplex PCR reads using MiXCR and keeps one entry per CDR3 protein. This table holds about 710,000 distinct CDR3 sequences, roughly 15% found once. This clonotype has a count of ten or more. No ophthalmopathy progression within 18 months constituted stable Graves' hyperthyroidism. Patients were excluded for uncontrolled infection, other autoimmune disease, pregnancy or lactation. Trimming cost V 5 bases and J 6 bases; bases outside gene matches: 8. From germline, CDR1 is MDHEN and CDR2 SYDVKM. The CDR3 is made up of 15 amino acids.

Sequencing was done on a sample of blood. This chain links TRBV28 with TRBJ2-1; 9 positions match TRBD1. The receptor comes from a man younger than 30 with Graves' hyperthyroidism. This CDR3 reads CASSVNPGQGNEQFF. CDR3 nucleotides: TGTGCCAGCAGTGTTAACCCGGGACAGGGCAATGAGCAGTTCTTC.